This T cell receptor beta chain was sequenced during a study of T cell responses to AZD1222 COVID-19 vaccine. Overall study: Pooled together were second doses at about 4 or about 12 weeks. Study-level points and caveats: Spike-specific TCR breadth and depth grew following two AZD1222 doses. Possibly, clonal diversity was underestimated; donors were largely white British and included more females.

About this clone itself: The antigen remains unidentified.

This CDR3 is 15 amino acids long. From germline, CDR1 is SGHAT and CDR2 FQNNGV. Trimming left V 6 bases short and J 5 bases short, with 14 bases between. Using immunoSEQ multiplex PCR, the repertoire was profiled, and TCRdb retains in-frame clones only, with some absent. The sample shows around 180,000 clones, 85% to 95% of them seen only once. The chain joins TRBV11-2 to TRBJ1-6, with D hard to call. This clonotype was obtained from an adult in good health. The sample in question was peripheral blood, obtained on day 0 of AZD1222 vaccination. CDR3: CASSPLPGNNSPLHF. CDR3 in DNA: TGTGCCAGCAGTCCACTCCCGGGCAATAATTCACCCCTCCACTTT.